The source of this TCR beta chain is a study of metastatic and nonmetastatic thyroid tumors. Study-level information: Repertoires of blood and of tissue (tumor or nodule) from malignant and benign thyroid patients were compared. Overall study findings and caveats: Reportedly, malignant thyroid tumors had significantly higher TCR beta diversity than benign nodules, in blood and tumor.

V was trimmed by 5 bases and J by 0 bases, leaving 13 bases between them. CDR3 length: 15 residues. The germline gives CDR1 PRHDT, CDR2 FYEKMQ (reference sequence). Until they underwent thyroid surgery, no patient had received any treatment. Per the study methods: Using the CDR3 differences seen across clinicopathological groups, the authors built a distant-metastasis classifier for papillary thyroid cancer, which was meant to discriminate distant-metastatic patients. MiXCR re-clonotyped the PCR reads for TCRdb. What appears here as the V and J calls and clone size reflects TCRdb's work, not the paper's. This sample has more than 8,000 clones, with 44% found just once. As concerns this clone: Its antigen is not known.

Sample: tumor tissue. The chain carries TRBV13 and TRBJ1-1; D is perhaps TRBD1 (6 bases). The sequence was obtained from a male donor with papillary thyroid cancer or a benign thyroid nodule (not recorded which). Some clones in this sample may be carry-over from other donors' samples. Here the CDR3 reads CASSKRTAMNTEAFF. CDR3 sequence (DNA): TGTGCCAGCAGCAAACGGACAGCCATGAACACTGAAGCTTTCTTT.